This T cell receptor beta chain was recovered during a study of blood T cell repertoires in COVID-19. The overall study: Acute and convalescent COVID-19 samples came from the United States, Italy and Spain. PBMCs, B-cell-depleted T cells, or T cells provided the cDNA or gDNA that made up the material.

The CDR3 is 16 amino acids. V dropped 2 bases and J dropped 0; count of bases not matched to a gene: 6. Germline V gene lookup returns CDR1 MNHEY and CDR2 SMNVEV (reference sequence). In the authors' methods: For nucleated cells, counts were estimated from reference gene primer amplification. The data were produced by immunoSEQ multiplex PCR, yet TCRdb's version contains in-frame clones alone and is incomplete. That table furnishes V, J and clone size, whereas the DNA furnished D and trimming. The sample carries fewer than 95,000 clones, 88% recorded once. Sequencing input: peripheral blood. The rearrangement joins TRBV27 to TRBJ1-1; 7 bases are a match to TRBD1. The sequence was collected from a man in his fifties or sixties with acute or convalescent COVID-19. CDR3 sequence: CASSLESGTVNTEAFF. In DNA form, the CDR3 reads TGTGCCAGCAGTTTAGAATCCGGGACAGTGAACACTGAAGCTTTCTTT.